This TCR beta chain is from a study of blood T cell repertoires in COVID-19. This CDR3 spans 17 amino acids. V gave up 7 bases and J gave up 0 bases; unmatched junction bases: 6. Germline CDR1 and CDR2: SGHTA and FQGNSA. Sequencing used immunoSEQ multiplex PCR; TCRdb keeps in-frame clones, though not all of them. The profile shows about 63,000 clones, 88% of them singletons. The sequence was obtained from a human donor in a cohort sampled during active COVID-19. Sequences were obtained from peripheral blood. The chain combines TRBV7-2 with TRBJ2-1, with 13 positions matching TRBD2. The DNA for the CDR3 is TGTGCCAGCACCCTAAGGACTAGCGGGAGCTCCTACAATGAGCAGTTCTTC. Translated, it gives CASTLRTSGSSYNEQFF.